This TCR beta chain was captured by sequencing in a study of OX40 agonist ivuxolimab in advanced cancers. Study-level background: Two patients with cutaneous melanoma and one with hepatocellular carcinoma, three in total, showed partial responses.

TCRdb keeps only in-frame clones here, not all; method: immunoSEQ multiplex PCR. The data contain about 86,000 clones, approximately 90% of them singletons. Sampling times: baseline, cycle 4 day 1, cycle 7 day 1. This material consisted of CD4+ or CD8+ T cells sorted from blood, taken in a trial of the OX40 agonist ivuxolimab. This sequence was found in an adult with an advanced solid tumor such as melanoma, head and neck, liver or kidney cancer.

This CDR3 is CASSLAVSHYEQYF. Written as DNA, the CDR3 is TGCGCCAGCAGCTTGGCGGTCTCCCACTACGAGCAGTACTTC. The rearrangement links TRBV5-1 to TRBJ2-7; no reliable D call. Trimming removed 0 bases at V and 3 bases at J, with 10 bases between. The CDR3 is 14 amino acids. Germline CDR1 SGHRS, CDR2 YFSETQ.